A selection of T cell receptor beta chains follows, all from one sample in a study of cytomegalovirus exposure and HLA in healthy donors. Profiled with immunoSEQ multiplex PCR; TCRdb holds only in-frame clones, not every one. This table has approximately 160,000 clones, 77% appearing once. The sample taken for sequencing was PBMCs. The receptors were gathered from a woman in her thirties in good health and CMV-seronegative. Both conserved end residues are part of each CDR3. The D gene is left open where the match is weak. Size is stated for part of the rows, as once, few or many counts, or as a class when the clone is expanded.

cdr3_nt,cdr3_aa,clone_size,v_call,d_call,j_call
TGTGCCAGCACCGACAGAGACTATGGCTACACCTTC,CASTDRDYGYTF,NA,TRBV13,NA,TRBJ1-2
TGTGCCAGCAGTTTGGGACAGCGCACAGATACGCAGTATTTT,CASSLGQRTDTQYF,NA,TRBV27,TRBD1,TRBJ2-3
TGTGCCAGCAGCCGCCCGGGACTAGCGGGGGCCTCCTACAATGAGCAGTTCTTC,CASSRPGLAGASYNEQFF,NA,TRBV7-6,TRBD2,TRBJ2-1
TGCGCCAGCAGCCAAGGTCGGACTAGCGGGAGGACCGGGGAGCTGTTTTTT,CASSQGRTSGRTGELFF,NA,TRBV4-1,TRBD2,TRBJ2-2
TGCGCCAGCAGCGAAAGGGAAACAGGGGCATCAACAGATACGCAGTATTTT,CASSERETGASTDTQYF,NA,TRBV5-1,TRBD1,TRBJ2-3
TGCGCCAGCAGTGAAACAGGGTTGAACACTGAAGCTTTCTTT,CASSETGLNTEAFF,NA,TRBV10-2,NA,TRBJ1-1
TGTGCCAGCAGTTTAGGACAGGGTGGCTACGAGCAGTACTTC,CASSLGQGGYEQYF,NA,TRBV28,TRBD1,TRBJ2-7
TGTGCCAGCAGCCCAACTGGAAACACCATATATTTT,CASSPTGNTIYF,once,TRBV11-2,NA,TRBJ1-3
TGTGCTAGCAGCTTATCCGGGGGAGATACGCAGTATTTT,CASSLSGGDTQYF,NA,TRBV7-7,NA,TRBJ2-3
TGTGCCAGCAGACCGACAAGCCTGGGCAATCAGCCCCAGCATTTT,CASRPTSLGNQPQHF,NA,TRBV6-1,NA,TRBJ1-5
TGTGCCAGCAGCTTAGAAGCGCAGGGGGAAAGGCAGTACTTC,CASSLEAQGERQYF,NA,TRBV7-6,TRBD1,TRBJ2-7
TGCGCCAGCAGCTTGGCGGGACAGGGATATCAGCCCCAGCATTTT,CASSLAGQGYQPQHF,NA,TRBV5-1,TRBD1,TRBJ1-5
TGTGCCATCGGACTAGCGGGAGTTTCCATTGAGCAGTTCTTC,CAIGLAGVSIEQFF,NA,TRBV7-8,TRBD2,TRBJ2-1
TGTGCCAGCAGCCTAACTATTCCGGGCCTCAGGGGGTACACCTTC,CASSLTIPGLRGYTF,NA,TRBV11-2,TRBD1,TRBJ1-2
TGTGCCAGCAGCTTAACGGGACAGGGGAACACTGAAGCTTTCTTT,CASSLTGQGNTEAFF,NA,TRBV7-3,TRBD1,TRBJ1-1
TGTGCCAGCAGCTTAGGAGGACAGGTTGGCTACACCTTC,CASSLGGQVGYTF,once,TRBV7-2,TRBD1,TRBJ1-2
TGTGCCAGCAGTGAAGGGGGGCCCTCGGGCTCCTACAATGAGCAGTTCTTC,CASSEGGPSGSYNEQFF,NA,TRBV2,NA,TRBJ2-1
TGTGCCAGCAGCAAGCCCCGGGACAGGGCGACGGAGGACACTGAAGCTTTCTTT,CASSKPRDRATEDTEAFF,NA,TRBV21-1,NA,TRBJ1-1
TGTGCCAGCAGCCTGGGACAGGGGCTCTACTACGAGCAGTACTTC,CASSLGQGLYYEQYF,NA,TRBV5-4,TRBD1,TRBJ2-7
TGTGCCAGCAGTTTCCGGACAGGGTGGGGAATGGAGCAGTACTTC,CASSFRTGWGMEQYF,NA,TRBV27,TRBD1,TRBJ2-7
TGTGCCAGCAGCCAGGGGGCGGATAATGAAAAACTGTTTTTT,CASSQGADNEKLFF,NA,TRBV7-9,TRBD1,TRBJ1-4
TGTGCCAGCAGCTTAGGACAGGGGAGAAATGAAAAACTGTTTTTT,CASSLGQGRNEKLFF,NA,TRBV5-4,TRBD1,TRBJ1-4
TGTGCCAGCAGCTTGGAGGGGCAGGGGAAGCAGTACTTC,CASSLEGQGKQYF,NA,TRBV5-6,NA,TRBJ2-7
TGCGCCAGCGCGGAGGGGATTTACAATGAGCAGTTCTTC,CASAEGIYNEQFF,few,TRBV4-3,NA,TRBJ2-1
TGTGCCAGCAGTTCCACCCCTGGGGCAGCTGAAGCTTTCTTT,CASSSTPGAAEAFF,medium-sized,TRBV27,NA,TRBJ1-1
TGCGCCAGCAGCCAACCCGGACAGGGCAGCAATCAGCCCCAGCATTTT,CASSQPGQGSNQPQHF,NA,TRBV10-2,TRBD1,TRBJ1-5
TGCGCCAGCAGCCAAGATCAGGGGAGTTTAGGCAGTCCACTTTTC,CASSQDQGSLGSPLF,NA,TRBV4-1,NA,TRBJ2-7
TGTGCCAGCATCCCAGGCAGGGGGAAAAATGGCTACACCTTC,CASIPGRGKNGYTF,few,TRBV2,TRBD1,TRBJ1-2
TGTGCCAGCAGCGACGGACAGGGTTGGGGTGGCTACACCTTC,CASSDGQGWGGYTF,few,TRBV7-2,TRBD1,TRBJ1-2
TGTGCCAGCACCCCCTCACCCCACAGTAACTATGGCTACACCTTC,CASTPSPHSNYGYTF,NA,TRBV5-4,NA,TRBJ1-2
TGTGCCAGCAGCTTGGTTCGGGGGGTGCTCGGGACTGAAGCTTTCTTT,CASSLVRGVLGTEAFF,NA,TRBV5-6,NA,TRBJ1-1
TGTGCCAGCAGTGAAGTTGCAGGGAGGTATGGCTACACCTTC,CASSEVAGRYGYTF,NA,TRBV25-1,NA,TRBJ1-2
TGTGCCAGCAGCTTCACCAGGGACGAGCAGTACTTC,CASSFTRDEQYF,NA,TRBV5-4,NA,TRBJ2-7
TGTGCCTGGAGTGCCGTGACAGGGGGCGTCGAAAAACTGTTTTTT,CAWSAVTGGVEKLFF,few,TRBV30,TRBD1,TRBJ1-4
TGCGCCAGCAGTGAAGGGACAGCCGTTGGGGTGCAGTACTTC,CASSEGTAVGVQYF,NA,TRBV10-1,TRBD1,TRBJ2-7
TGTGCCAGCAGTAGGGACAGGGGAGAGACCCAGTACTTC,CASSRDRGETQYF,NA,TRBV25-1,TRBD1,TRBJ2-5
TGTGCCAGCAGTCCATCCTTGACAATGAACACTGAAGCTTTCTTT,CASSPSLTMNTEAFF,few,TRBV28,NA,TRBJ1-1
TGTGCCACCAGCAGAGGGAGCGGGGGGGTGTACACCGGGGAGCTGTTTTTT,CATSRGSGGVYTGELFF,NA,TRBV15,TRBD2,TRBJ2-2
TGTGCCAGCAGCCGAGGGGGGGGAGTAATATCCTACAATGAGCAGTTCTTC,CASSRGGGVISYNEQFF,once,TRBV5-4,NA,TRBJ2-1
TGTGCCAGCAGCAAGACAGGGATCCGGTACTACGAGCAGTACTTC,CASSKTGIRYYEQYF,NA,TRBV6-6,TRBD1,TRBJ2-7
TGTGCCAGCAGCGCCGGGACAGGGGAAAGGGACTATGGCTACACCTTC,CASSAGTGERDYGYTF,NA,TRBV5-6,TRBD1,TRBJ1-2
TGTGCCAGCAGCCGTCTAGCGGTCTCCTACAATGAGCAGTTCTTC,CASSRLAVSYNEQFF,NA,TRBV5-4,TRBD2,TRBJ2-1
TGTGCCAGCAGCTTGGTTGGGGGGACTGGCGAGCAGTACTTC,CASSLVGGTGEQYF,NA,TRBV5-8,NA,TRBJ2-7
TGTGCCAGCAGTAACACGGGACTAGTATTCGAGCAGTACTTC,CASSNTGLVFEQYF,NA,TRBV28,TRBD2,TRBJ2-7
TGTGCCAGCAGCCAGAAGACTAGCGGGAGGGCCGGGACCCAGTACTTC,CASSQKTSGRAGTQYF,NA,TRBV5-4,TRBD2,TRBJ2-5